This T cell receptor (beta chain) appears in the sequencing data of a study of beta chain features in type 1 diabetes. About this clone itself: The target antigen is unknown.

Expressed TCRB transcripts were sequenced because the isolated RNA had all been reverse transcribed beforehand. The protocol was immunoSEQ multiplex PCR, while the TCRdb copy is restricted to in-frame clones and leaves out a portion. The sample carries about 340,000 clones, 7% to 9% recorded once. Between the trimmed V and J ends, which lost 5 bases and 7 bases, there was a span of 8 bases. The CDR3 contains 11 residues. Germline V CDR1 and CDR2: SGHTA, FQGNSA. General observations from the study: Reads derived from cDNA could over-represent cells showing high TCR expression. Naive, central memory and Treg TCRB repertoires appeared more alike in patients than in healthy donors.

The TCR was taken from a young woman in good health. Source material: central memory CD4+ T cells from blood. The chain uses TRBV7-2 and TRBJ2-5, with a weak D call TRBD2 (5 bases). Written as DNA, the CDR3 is TGTGCCAGCAGCCGGACTGGGACCCAGTACTTC. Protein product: CASSRTGTQYF.